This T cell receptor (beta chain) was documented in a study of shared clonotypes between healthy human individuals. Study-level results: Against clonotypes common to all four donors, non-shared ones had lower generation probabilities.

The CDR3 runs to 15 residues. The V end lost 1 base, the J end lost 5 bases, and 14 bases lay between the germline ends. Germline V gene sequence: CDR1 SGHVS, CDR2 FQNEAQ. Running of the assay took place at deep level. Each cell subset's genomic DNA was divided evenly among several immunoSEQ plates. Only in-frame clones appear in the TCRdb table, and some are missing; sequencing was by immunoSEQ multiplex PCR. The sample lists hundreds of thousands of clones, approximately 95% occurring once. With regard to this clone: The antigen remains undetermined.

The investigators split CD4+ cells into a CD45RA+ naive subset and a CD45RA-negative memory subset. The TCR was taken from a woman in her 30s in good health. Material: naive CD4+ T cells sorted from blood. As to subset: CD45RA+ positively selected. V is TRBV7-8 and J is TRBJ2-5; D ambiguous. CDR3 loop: CASSLVGGVGETQYF. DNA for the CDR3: TGTGCCAGCAGCTTAGTGGGTGGGGTAGGGGAGACCCAGTACTTC.